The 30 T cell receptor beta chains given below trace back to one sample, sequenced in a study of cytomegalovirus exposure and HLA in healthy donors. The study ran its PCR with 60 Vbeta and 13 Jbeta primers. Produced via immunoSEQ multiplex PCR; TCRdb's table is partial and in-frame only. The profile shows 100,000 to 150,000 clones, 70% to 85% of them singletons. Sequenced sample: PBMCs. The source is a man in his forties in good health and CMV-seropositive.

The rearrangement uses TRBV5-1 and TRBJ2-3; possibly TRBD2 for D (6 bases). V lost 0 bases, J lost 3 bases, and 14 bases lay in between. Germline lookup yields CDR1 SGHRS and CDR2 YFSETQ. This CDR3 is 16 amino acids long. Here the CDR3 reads CASSLGKGTLTDTQYF. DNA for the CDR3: TGCGCCAGCAGCTTGGGGAAAGGGACTCTGACAGATACGCAGTATTTT.

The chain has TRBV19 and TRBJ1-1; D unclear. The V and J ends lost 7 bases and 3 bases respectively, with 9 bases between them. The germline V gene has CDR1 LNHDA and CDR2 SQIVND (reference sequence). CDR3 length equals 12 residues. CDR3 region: CASTPGDTEAFF. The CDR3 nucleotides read TGTGCCAGTACCCCGGGAGACACTGAAGCTTTCTTT.

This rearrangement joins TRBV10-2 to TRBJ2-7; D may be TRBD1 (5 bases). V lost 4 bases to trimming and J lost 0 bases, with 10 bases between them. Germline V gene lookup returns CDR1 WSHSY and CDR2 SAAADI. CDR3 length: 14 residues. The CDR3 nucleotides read TGCGCCAGCAGTGCTGGGGCTCTCTCCTACGAGCAGTACTTC. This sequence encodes CASSAGALSYEQYF.

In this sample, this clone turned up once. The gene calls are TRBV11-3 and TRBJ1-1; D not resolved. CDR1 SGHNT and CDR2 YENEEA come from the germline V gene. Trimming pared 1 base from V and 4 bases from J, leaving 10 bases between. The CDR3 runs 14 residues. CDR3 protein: CASSLGGGGTEAFF. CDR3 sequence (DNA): TGTGCCAGCAGCTTAGGTGGAGGAGGCACTGAAGCTTTCTTT.

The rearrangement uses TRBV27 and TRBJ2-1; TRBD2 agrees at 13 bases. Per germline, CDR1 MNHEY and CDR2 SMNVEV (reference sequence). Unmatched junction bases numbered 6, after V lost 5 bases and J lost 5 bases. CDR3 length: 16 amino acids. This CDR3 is CASSDGTSGTDNEQFF. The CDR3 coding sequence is TGTGCCAGCAGTGACGGGACTAGCGGGACCGACAATGAGCAGTTCTTC.

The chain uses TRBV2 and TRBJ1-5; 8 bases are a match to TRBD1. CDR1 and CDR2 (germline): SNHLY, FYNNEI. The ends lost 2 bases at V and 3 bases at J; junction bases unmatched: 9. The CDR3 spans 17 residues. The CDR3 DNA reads TGTGCCAGCAGTGAATCCCCGGACAGGGTCCCCAATCAGCCCCAGCATTTT. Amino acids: CASSESPDRVPNQPQHF.

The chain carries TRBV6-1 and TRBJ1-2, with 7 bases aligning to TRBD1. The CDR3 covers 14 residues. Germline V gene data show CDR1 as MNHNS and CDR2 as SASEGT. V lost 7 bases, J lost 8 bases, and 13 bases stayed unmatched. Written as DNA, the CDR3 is TGTGCCAGCATGAGACAGGGAGCCCAAGGAGGCTACACCTTC. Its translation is CASMRQGAQGGYTF.

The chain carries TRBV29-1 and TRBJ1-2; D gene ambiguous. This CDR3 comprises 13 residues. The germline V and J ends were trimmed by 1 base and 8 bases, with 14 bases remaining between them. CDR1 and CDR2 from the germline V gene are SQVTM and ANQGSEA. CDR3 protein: CSVEVHSKRGYTF. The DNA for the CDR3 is TGCAGCGTTGAAGTACACTCAAAGAGGGGCTACACCTTC.

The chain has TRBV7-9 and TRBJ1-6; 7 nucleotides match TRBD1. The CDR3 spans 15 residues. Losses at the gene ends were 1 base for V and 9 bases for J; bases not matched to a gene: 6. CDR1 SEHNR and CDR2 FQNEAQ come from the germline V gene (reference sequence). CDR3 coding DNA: TGTGCCAGCAGCTTAGGACAGGGAATAAGTTCACCCCTCCACTTT. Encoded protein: CASSLGQGISSPLHF.

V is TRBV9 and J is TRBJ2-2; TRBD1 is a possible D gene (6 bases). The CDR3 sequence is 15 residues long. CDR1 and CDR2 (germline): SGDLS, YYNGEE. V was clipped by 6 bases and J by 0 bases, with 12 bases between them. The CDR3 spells CASTPGATNTGELFF. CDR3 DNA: TGTGCCAGCACCCCAGGGGCAACGAACACCGGGGAGCTGTTTTTT.

DNA of the CDR3: TGTGCCAGCAGCGTAGCCAGGGCGAACACCGGGGAGCTGTTTTTT. It specifies CASSVARANTGELFF. The rearrangement links TRBV9 to TRBJ2-2, with a possible D match to TRBD1 (5 bases). Between the trimmed V and J ends, which lost 0 bases and 0 bases, there was a span of 6 bases. In germline, CDR1 is SGDLS, CDR2 YYNGEE. This CDR3 is built from 15 residues.

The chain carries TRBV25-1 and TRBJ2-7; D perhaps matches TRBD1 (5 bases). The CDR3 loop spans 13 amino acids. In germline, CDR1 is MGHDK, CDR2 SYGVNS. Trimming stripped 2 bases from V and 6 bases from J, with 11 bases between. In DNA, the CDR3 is TGTGCCAGCAGTGAAGGGGCCAGACCCGAGCAGTACTTC. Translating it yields CASSEGARPEQYF.

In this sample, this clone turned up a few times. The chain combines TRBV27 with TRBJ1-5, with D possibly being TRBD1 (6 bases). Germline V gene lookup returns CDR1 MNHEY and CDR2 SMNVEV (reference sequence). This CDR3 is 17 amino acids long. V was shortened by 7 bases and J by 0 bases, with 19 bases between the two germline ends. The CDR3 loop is CASKSRGPPFSNQPQHF. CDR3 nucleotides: TGTGCCAGCAAAAGCAGGGGACCTCCTTTTAGCAATCAGCCCCAGCATTTT.

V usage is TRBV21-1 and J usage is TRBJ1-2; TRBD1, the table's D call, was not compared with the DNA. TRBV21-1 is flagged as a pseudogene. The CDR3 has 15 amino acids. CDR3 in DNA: TGTGCCAGCAGCAACAGGGACAGGGGTAGGTATGGCTACACCTTC. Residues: CASSNRDRGRYGYTF.

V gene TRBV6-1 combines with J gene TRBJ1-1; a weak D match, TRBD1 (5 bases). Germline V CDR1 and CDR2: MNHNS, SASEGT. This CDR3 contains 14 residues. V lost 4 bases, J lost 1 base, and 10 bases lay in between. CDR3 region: CASSGVGGNTEAFF. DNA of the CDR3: TGTGCCAGCAGTGGAGTCGGGGGGAACACTGAAGCTTTCTTT.

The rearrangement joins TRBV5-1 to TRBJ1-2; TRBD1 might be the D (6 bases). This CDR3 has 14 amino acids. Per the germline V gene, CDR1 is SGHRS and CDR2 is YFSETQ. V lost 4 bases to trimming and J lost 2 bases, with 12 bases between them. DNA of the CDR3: TGCGCCAGCAGCCGCACTACAGGGAACTATGGCTACACCTTC. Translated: CASSRTTGNYGYTF.

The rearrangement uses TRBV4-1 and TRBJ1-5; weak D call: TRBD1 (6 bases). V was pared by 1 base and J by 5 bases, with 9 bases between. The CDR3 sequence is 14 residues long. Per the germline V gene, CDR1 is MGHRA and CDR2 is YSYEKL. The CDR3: CASSQVSGDQPQHF. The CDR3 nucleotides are TGCGCCAGCAGCCAAGTCTCAGGGGATCAGCCCCAGCATTTT.

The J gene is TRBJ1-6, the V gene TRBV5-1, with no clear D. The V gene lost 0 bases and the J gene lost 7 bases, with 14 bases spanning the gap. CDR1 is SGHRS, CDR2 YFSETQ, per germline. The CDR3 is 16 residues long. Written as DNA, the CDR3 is TGCGCCAGCAGCTTGGTTCGCCCCCGCGGGAATTCACCCCTCCACTTT. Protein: CASSLVRPRGNSPLHF.

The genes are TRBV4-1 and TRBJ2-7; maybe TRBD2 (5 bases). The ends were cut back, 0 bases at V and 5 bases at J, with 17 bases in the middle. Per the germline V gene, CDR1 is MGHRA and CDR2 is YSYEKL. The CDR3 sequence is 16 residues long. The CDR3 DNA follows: TGCGCCAGCAGCCAAGATTCCCGCGGGCTCTCGAACGAGCAGTACTTC. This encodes CASSQDSRGLSNEQYF.

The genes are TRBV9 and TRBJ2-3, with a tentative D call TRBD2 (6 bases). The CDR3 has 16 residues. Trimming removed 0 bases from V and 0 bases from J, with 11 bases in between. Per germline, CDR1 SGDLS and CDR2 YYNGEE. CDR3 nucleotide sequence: TGTGCCAGCAGCGTAGTAGGCGGGACTAGCACAGATACGCAGTATTTT. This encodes CASSVVGGTSTDTQYF.

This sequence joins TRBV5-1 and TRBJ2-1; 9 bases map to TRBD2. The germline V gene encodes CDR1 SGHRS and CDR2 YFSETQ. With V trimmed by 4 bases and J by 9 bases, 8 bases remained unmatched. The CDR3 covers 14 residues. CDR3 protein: CASSRAAGGGEQFF. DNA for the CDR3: TGCGCCAGCAGCCGGGCCGCGGGAGGGGGTGAGCAGTTCTTC.

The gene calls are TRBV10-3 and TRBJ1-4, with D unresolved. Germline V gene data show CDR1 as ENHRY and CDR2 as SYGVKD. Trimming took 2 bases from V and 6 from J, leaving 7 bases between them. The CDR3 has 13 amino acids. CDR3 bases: TGTGCCATCAGTGAGAGAAGAGATGAAAAACTGTTTTTT. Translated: CAISERRDEKLFF.

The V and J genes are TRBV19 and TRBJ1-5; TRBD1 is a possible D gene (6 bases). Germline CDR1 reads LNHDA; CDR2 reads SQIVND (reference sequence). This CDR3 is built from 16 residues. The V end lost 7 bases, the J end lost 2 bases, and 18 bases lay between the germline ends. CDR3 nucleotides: TGTGCCAGTAAGGGCAGGGAGGGGGTACGCAATCAGCCCCAGCATTTT. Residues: CASKGREGVRNQPQHF.

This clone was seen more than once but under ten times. CDR3 in amino acids: CASSLVTSGATDTQYF. CDR3 in DNA: TGTGCCAGCAGCTTGGTGACTAGCGGTGCCACAGATACGCAGTATTTT. V and J are TRBV5-5 and TRBJ2-3; 9 bases fit TRBD2. Trimming cost V 0 bases and J 2 bases; bases outside gene matches: 4. The germline gives CDR1 SGHKS, CDR2 YYEKEE (reference sequence). The CDR3 is 16 residues long.

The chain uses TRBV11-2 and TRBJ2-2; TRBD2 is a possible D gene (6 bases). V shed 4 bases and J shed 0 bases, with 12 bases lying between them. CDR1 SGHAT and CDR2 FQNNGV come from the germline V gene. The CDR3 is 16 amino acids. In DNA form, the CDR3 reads TGTGCCAGCAGCTCCGCGGGGCGAACGAACACCGGGGAGCTGTTTTTT. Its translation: CASSSAGRTNTGELFF.

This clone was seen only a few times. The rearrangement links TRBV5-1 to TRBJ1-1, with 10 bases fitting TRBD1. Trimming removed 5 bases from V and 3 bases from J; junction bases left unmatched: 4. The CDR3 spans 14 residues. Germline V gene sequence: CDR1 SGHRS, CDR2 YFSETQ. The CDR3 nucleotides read TGCGCCAGCAGTTGGGACAGGGGTTACACTGAAGCTTTCTTT. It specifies CASSWDRGYTEAFF.

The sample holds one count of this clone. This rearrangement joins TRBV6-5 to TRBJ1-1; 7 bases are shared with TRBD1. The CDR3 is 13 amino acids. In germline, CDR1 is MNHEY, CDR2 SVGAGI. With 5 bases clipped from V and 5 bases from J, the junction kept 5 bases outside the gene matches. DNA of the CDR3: TGTGCCAGCAGTGACAGGGATTGGACTGAAGCTTTCTTT. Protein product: CASSDRDWTEAFF.

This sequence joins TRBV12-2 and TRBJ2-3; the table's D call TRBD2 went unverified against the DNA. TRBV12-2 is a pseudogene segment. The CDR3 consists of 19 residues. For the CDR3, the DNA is TGTGCAAGTCGCTTAGCGGAGTTTCGTCCGAGCGGGACCCCAGATACGCAGTATTTT. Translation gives CASRLAEFRPSGTPDTQYF.

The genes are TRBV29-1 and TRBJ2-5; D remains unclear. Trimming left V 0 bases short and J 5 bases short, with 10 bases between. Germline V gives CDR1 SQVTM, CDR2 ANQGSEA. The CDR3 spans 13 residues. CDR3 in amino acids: CSVEDSAMETQYF. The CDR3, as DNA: TGCAGCGTTGAAGACAGTGCCATGGAGACCCAGTACTTC.

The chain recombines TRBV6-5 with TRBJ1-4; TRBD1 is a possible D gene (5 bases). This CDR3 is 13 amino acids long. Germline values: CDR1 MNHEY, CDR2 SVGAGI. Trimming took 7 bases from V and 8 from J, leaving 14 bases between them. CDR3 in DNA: TGTGCCAGCAAACCCACAGGTCTGGAAAAACTGTTTTTT. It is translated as CASKPTGLEKLFF.